This TCR beta chain derives from a study of cytomegalovirus exposure and HLA in healthy donors. General observations from the study: Based on reports, TCR beta sequences accurately predicted HLA-A and HLA-B alleles for most subjects.

V gave up 1 base and J gave up 7 bases, with 16 bases separating them. The CDR3 is made up of 15 amino acids. CDR1 is SGHTA and CDR2 is FQGNSA in the germline V gene. Donors sampled were nominally healthy, though unrecorded immune exposures were likely. This PCR relied on a set of 60 Vbeta primers and 13 Jbeta primers. Profiling relied on immunoSEQ multiplex PCR, and the TCRdb table lists in-frame clones only, not all of them. The profile shows approximately 180,000 clones, around 80% of them singletons. As concerns this clone: Its antigen is unidentified.

The TCR originated in a woman aged 25-40 years in good health and CMV-seronegative. The genes are TRBV7-2 and TRBJ1-2; D is perhaps TRBD1 (5 bases). The sequencing sample was made of PBMCs. This CDR3 reads CASSLDPLVGGGYTF. The CDR3 bases are TGTGCCAGCAGCTTAGACCCGCTGGTGGGGGGTGGCTACACCTTC.